This T cell receptor beta chain derives from a study of blood T cells in healthy people across ages. With a J-beta primer mix and a sample-barcoded 5' primer, a second PCR ran 7 to 11 cycles. TCRdb reanalysed the 5' RACE reads using MiXCR and keeps one entry per CDR3 protein. The sample lists approximately 360,000 distinct CDR3 sequences, 45% to 60% occurring once. Regarding this clonotype: What it recognizes is unknown.

Overall study results and limits: Roughly linear age-related decline in beta diversity appeared, significant by age 40.

For every donor, a draw yielded around 10 milliliters of peripheral blood. The CDR3 totals 16 residues. Germline V gene sequence: CDR1 MDHEN, CDR2 SYDVKM. V lost 5 bases and J 5 bases, leaving 19 bases between the germline ends. The chain joins TRBV28 to TRBJ2-4, with D possibly matching TRBD2 (5 bases). The sequencing sample was made of blood. The TCR was taken from a man aged 55 to 70 in good health. CDR3: CASSGNGGGAQNIQYF. In DNA, the CDR3 is TGTGCCAGCAGTGGTAACGGTGGAGGCGCCCAAAACATTCAGTACTTC.